The 3 T cell receptor beta chains given below trace back to one sample, sequenced in a study of blood T cells in healthy people across ages. Then a second PCR, running about 6 to 11 cycles, was carried out with a sample-barcoded 5' primer and a J-beta primer mix. TCRdb re-derived calls from the 5' RACE reads in MiXCR, one entry per CDR3 protein. The repertoire consists of about 1.4 million distinct CDR3 sequences, with around 59% occurring once and the leading ten covering more than 6%. Material for sequencing was blood. The receptors derive from a man younger than 30 in good health.

A few counts support this clonotype. The rearrangement uses TRBV25-1 and TRBJ2-1; 8 nucleotides line up with TRBD2. This CDR3 comprises 17 residues. Germline CDR1 and CDR2: MGHDK and SYGVNS. Trimming removed 5 bases from V and 3 bases from J; junction bases left unmatched: 12. In DNA, the CDR3 is TGTGCCAGCAGTTCCTCTCCGACTAGCGCCGTCTACAATGAGCAGTTCTTC. It codes for CASSSSPTSAVYNEQFF.

The V and J genes are TRBV5-8 and TRBJ2-1, with a weak D call TRBD2 (5 bases). The CDR3 has 15 residues. Germline V lookup: CDR1 SGHTS, CDR2 YDEGEE. The V end lost 0 bases, the J end lost 8 bases, and 15 bases lay between the germline ends. The CDR3 is CASSLAYGDRYEQFF. As DNA, the CDR3 is TGTGCCAGCAGCTTGGCCTACGGGGATCGATATGAGCAGTTCTTC.

This chain joins TRBV14 and TRBJ1-2; D not certain. The CDR3 is made up of 14 amino acids. The V end was cut by 3 bases, the J end by 4 bases, with 12 bases between. Germline CDR1 reads SGHDN; CDR2 reads FVKESK. The CDR3 nucleotides are TGTGCCAGCAGCCATATCGGCAGCCCCTATGGCTACACCTTC. Translated: CASSHIGSPYGYTF.